This TCR beta chain was sequenced in a study of shared clonotypes between healthy human individuals. General study points: Generally, estimated richness proved larger in naive subsets than it did in memory subsets. Clonotypes which were not shared had lower generation probabilities than clonotypes that all four donors shared.

The length of the CDR3 is 15 residues. J lost 4 bases, V lost 1 base, and 2 bases had no gene match. Germline loops: CDR1 MNHNY, CDR2 SVGAGI (reference sequence). With regard to this clone: Its antigen is as yet unknown.

Authors' processing steps: Owing to the provision of junction-only sequences devoid of quality scores by immunoSEQ, filtering differed. Here immunoSEQ multiplex PCR was the method, and the copy in TCRdb shows in-frame clones only, minus some. V, J and clone size are those of that table, while D and trimming were read from the DNA. The sample has some 2.4 million clones, roughly 93% seen once; the top ten hold 0.35% to 0.45%. The receptor's source is a young man in good health. Some clones in this sample may be carry-over from other donors' samples. The sample taken for sequencing was naive CD4+ T cells from PBMCs. Subset indicated: CD45RA+ positively selected. This chain joins TRBV6-6 and TRBJ1-4; 8 bases align to TRBD1. The CDR3 coding sequence is TGTGCCAGCAGTTACTTGACAGGGGATAATGAAAAACTGTTTTTT. Its translation: CASSYLTGDNEKLFF.